Presented here are 30 T cell receptor beta chains from one specimen sequenced in a study of control samples from healthy donors and cancer patients. Generated by immunoSEQ multiplex PCR, the TCRdb table keeps only in-frame clones and is missing some. The table has approximately 170,000 clones, roughly 89% seen once; the top ten hold just over 1.4%. The source material was blood. Receptors originate from a woman aged 50 to 60 in good health.

The chain links TRBV5-5 to TRBJ2-5; 7 positions match TRBD2. In germline, CDR1 is SGHKS, CDR2 YYEKEE (reference sequence). V gave up 0 bases and J gave up 5 bases; unmatched junction bases: 10. The CDR3 is 16 residues long. The CDR3 DNA follows: TGTGCCAGCAGCTTGGGAGGAGGCGGGAGAGGGGAGACCCAGTACTTC. Amino acid sequence: CASSLGGGGRGETQYF.

The chain links TRBV19 to TRBJ1-5; tentative D call: TRBD1 (5 bases). This CDR3 has 14 residues. Germline V gene lookup returns CDR1 LNHDA and CDR2 SQIVND (reference sequence). Trimming removed 3 bases from V and 1 base from J, with 7 bases in between. CDR3 protein: CASSIRDSNQPQHF. CDR3 DNA sequence: TGTGCCAGTAGTATTAGGGACAGCAATCAGCCCCAGCATTTT.

This chain joins TRBV29-1 and TRBJ2-3, with unresolved D. The CDR3 extends over 9 amino acids. V was clipped by 0 bases and J by 8 bases, with 0 bases between them. Germline loops: CDR1 SQVTM, CDR2 ANQGSEA. The CDR3 DNA reads as TGCAGCGTTGAAGATACGCAGTATTTT. Residues: CSVEDTQYF.

This rearrangement joins TRBV7-3 to TRBJ2-3, with 10 bases matching TRBD2. The CDR3 contains 14 residues. V shed 5 bases, J shed 6 bases, and the junction held 5 bases outside the gene matches. Looked up from germline, CDR1 is SGHTA and CDR2 is FQGTGA. CDR3 DNA: TGTGCCAGCAGCCGCGCGGGACTAGCGGATACGCAGTATTTT. Protein product: CASSRAGLADTQYF.

This clone was seen a single time. The rearrangement links TRBV6-5 to TRBJ1-1; possibly TRBD1 for D (5 bases). The CDR3 loop spans 11 amino acids. The V gene lost 8 bases and the J gene lost 8 bases, with 12 bases spanning the gap. CDR1 and CDR2 from the germline V gene are MNHEY and SVGAGI. In DNA form, the CDR3 reads TGTGCCAGCGGGACCCAGGTAGAAGCTTTCTTT. This encodes CASGTQVEAFF.

The chain combines TRBV18 with TRBJ1-4, with D possibly TRBD1 on 6 matching bases. With 1 base removed from V and 7 bases from J, the gap between germline ends came to 10 bases. CDR3 length equals 14 residues. The germline V gene has CDR1 KGHSH and CDR2 LQKENI. The CDR3 is CASSPRGGGEKLFF. As DNA, the CDR3 is TGTGCCAGCTCACCACGGGGAGGGGGTGAAAAACTGTTTTTT.

This chain joins TRBV19 and TRBJ1-5; the D gene is possibly TRBD1 (6 bases). Germline V gene lookup returns CDR1 LNHDA and CDR2 SQIVND (reference sequence). The V end lost 3 bases, the J end lost 1 base, and 10 bases lay between the germline ends. CDR3 length: 15 amino acids. CDR3 in amino acids: CASSIPRGSNQPQHF. The CDR3 DNA reads TGTGCCAGTAGTATCCCCAGGGGCAGCAATCAGCCCCAGCATTTT.

This chain uses TRBV3-1 (or the pseudogene TRBV3-2) with TRBJ1-6; TRBD1 aligns across 10 bases. Per germline, CDR1 LGHDT and CDR2 YNNKEL (reference sequence). This CDR3 contains 15 residues. J was trimmed by 9 bases and V by 8 bases; bases with no gene match: 10. The CDR3 DNA follows: TGTGCCAGCGCATTCGGACAGGGGGTAGCTTCACCCCTCCACTTT. This encodes CASAFGQGVASPLHF.

The V call is TRBV19, the J call TRBJ1-2; 7 nucleotides agree with TRBD1. CDR1 and CDR2 from the germline V gene are LNHDA and SQIVND (reference sequence). The CDR3 is made up of 15 amino acids. Trimming cost V 6 bases and J 3 bases; bases outside gene matches: 10. The CDR3, as DNA: TGTGCCAGTAGGCCGCCGACAGGGAGAGACTATGGCTACACCTTC. This gives the protein CASRPPTGRDYGYTF.

The genes are TRBV7-3 and TRBJ2-3, with D unresolved. Trimming stripped 5 bases from V and 4 bases from J, with 7 bases between. The V gene's germline CDR1 is SGHTA and CDR2 FQGTGA. The CDR3 runs 12 residues. Here the CDR3 DNA reads TGTGCCAGCAGCCAGAGTGCAGATACGCAGTATTTT. This gives the protein CASSQSADTQYF.

This clone was found once. This CDR3 reads CASSRAGEAVSTDTQYF. Written as DNA, the CDR3 is TGTGCCAGCAGTCGGGCGGGGGAGGCCGTTAGCACAGATACGCAGTATTTT. The chain couples TRBV7-3 to TRBJ2-3; TRBD2 matches at 7 bases. Germline V gene data show CDR1 as SGHTA and CDR2 as FQGTGA. This CDR3 is built from 17 residues. Trimming at V came to 6 bases and at J to 0 bases, leaving 12 bases not matched to a gene.

The V gene is TRBV3-1 (or the pseudogene TRBV3-2), the J gene TRBJ1-3; D unresolved. The CDR3 runs 15 residues. Trimming stripped 0 bases from V and 0 bases from J, with 6 bases between. Germline-derived CDR1 and CDR2 are LGHDT and YNNKEL (reference sequence). CDR3: CASSQERVSGNTIYF. In DNA, the CDR3 is TGTGCCAGCAGCCAAGAAAGGGTCTCTGGAAACACCATATATTTT.

The CDR3 loop reads CASSWGLAGASNNEQFF. CDR3 in DNA: TGTGCCAGCAGCTGGGGTCTAGCGGGAGCGTCTAACAATGAGCAGTTCTTC. The genes are TRBV5-5 and TRBJ2-1; 10 bases match TRBD2. V lost 3 bases to trimming and J lost 5 bases; unmatched junction nucleotides: 11. The CDR3 is 17 residues long. Germline loops: CDR1 SGHKS, CDR2 YYEKEE (reference sequence).

V gene TRBV29-1 combines with J gene TRBJ2-1; 9 positions match TRBD1. Germline V lookup: CDR1 SQVTM, CDR2 ANQGSEA. The CDR3 runs to 14 residues. The V and J ends lost 7 bases and 6 bases, in that order; junction bases with no gene match: 10. The CDR3 region is CSEGTGTGINEQFF. The CDR3 DNA reads TGCAGCGAGGGAACCGGGACAGGGATCAATGAGCAGTTCTTC.

This clone was seen just once. This chain connects TRBV15 to TRBJ2-3; D ambiguous. V was clipped by 3 bases and J by 2 bases, with 6 bases between them. The CDR3 is 13 amino acids. The germline V gene has CDR1 LNHNV and CDR2 YYDKDF (reference sequence). The CDR3 DNA reads TGTGCCACCAGCAGGGACGACACAGATACGCAGTATTTT. Translating it yields CATSRDDTDTQYF.

The chain uses TRBV24-1 and TRBJ2-5, with 9 bases identical to TRBD1. This CDR3 comprises 17 residues. V lost 9 bases, J lost 3 bases, and 16 bases stayed unmatched. Germline CDR1 and CDR2: KGHDR and SFDVKD. CDR3: CATHLNRGPPPEETQYF. In DNA, the CDR3 is TGTGCCACCCATCTCAACAGGGGGCCGCCCCCTGAAGAGACCCAGTACTTC.

The CDR3 DNA reads as TGCGCCAGCAGCCAAGGGTTTGGCAGTACCCATTACGAGCAGTACTTC. Its protein is CASSQGFGSTHYEQYF. This chain uses TRBV4-3 with TRBJ2-7; D gene unclear. Trimming left V 1 base short and J 4 bases short, with 17 bases between. CDR3 length: 16 amino acids. Germline V CDR1 and CDR2: LGHNA, YSLEER.

The CDR3 nucleotides read TGTGCCATCAGGCCCAGTGGTTCGGGGGCCCTCACTGAAGCTTTCTTT. Residues: CAIRPSGSGALTEAFF. V is TRBV10-3 and J is TRBJ1-1; tentatively, D is TRBD1 (6 bases). Trimming left V 6 bases short and J 4 bases short, with 21 bases between. The CDR3 loop spans 16 amino acids. The germline CDR1 and CDR2 sequences are ENHRY and SYGVKD.

V gene TRBV5-5 combines with J gene TRBJ2-7; no firm D call. Deletions cut 6 bases from V and 0 bases from J, with 16 bases between. The CDR3 has 15 residues. Per germline, CDR1 SGHKS and CDR2 YYEKEE (reference sequence). CDR3 in DNA: TGTGCCAGCACCCCACCCGGTAGGGTCTCCTACGAGCAGTACTTC. Protein: CASTPPGRVSYEQYF.

The V call is TRBV19, the J call TRBJ2-5; D gene ambiguous. V lost 4 bases and J lost 5, with 11 bases in between. This CDR3 is 13 amino acids long. Germline CDR1 reads LNHDA; CDR2 reads SQIVND (reference sequence). The CDR3 loop reads CASSTVDGETQYF. CDR3 nucleotides: TGTGCCAGTAGTACGGTGGATGGGGAGACCCAGTACTTC.

The V and J genes are TRBV30 and TRBJ1-2; TRBD1 matches at 7 bases. CDR3 length: 15 residues. In germline, CDR1 is GTSNPN, CDR2 SVGIG (reference sequence). Unmatched junction bases numbered 11, after V lost 4 bases and J lost 3 bases. CDR3 nucleotides: TGTGCCTGGACCATCGGGGACAGACCGTACTATGGCTACACCTTC. Protein: CAWTIGDRPYYGYTF.

This clone was seen more than once but under ten times. CDR3 region: CASSRGQSNTEAFF. The CDR3 bases are TGTGCCAGCAGCAGGGGACAGTCGAACACTGAAGCTTTCTTT. The chain carries TRBV7-9 and TRBJ1-1; TRBD1 agrees at 7 bases. Losses at the gene ends were 5 bases for V and 1 base for J; bases not matched to a gene: 4. CDR3 size: 14 residues. Germline V gene data show CDR1 as SEHNR and CDR2 as FQNEAQ (reference sequence).

CDR3 sequence (DNA): TGTGCCAGCAGACCCCAGGGGTATGGACGCTACGAGCAGTACTTC. Translating it yields CASRPQGYGRYEQYF. V is TRBV6-5 and J is TRBJ2-7, with D possibly being TRBD1 (6 bases). This CDR3 spans 15 amino acids. Germline V gene lookup returns CDR1 MNHEY and CDR2 SVGAGI. V was cut by 6 bases and J by 3 bases, with 18 bases left in between.

The chain carries TRBV28 and TRBJ1-2; D might be TRBD1 (5 bases). The CDR3 totals 15 residues. V lost 5 bases and J 1 base, leaving 14 bases between the germline ends. The germline V gene has CDR1 MDHEN and CDR2 SYDVKM. CDR3 nucleotide sequence: TGTGCCAGCAGTCCTATAGGGACGGATAACTATGGCTACACCTTC. Its protein product is CASSPIGTDNYGYTF.

The rearrangement uses TRBV6-2 or TRBV6-3 and TRBJ1-2, with 8 bases aligning to TRBD1. Germline lookup yields CDR1 MNHEY and CDR2 SVGEGT. This CDR3 is built from 13 residues. After removal of 5 bases from V and 5 bases from J, the junction contained 4 bases not matched to a gene. CDR3 residues: CASSVDRVYGYTF. CDR3 in DNA: TGTGCCAGCAGTGTGGACAGGGTTTATGGCTACACCTTC.

The rearrangement joins TRBV7-3 to TRBJ1-2; D is unclear. The CDR3 consists of 15 residues. The germline CDR1 and CDR2 sequences are SGHTA and FQGTGA. V shed 1 base and J shed 8 bases, with 17 bases lying between them. The CDR3, as DNA: TGTGCCAGCAGCTTAAGTCCAGGACCGGTCTGGGGCTACACCTTC. It encodes CASSLSPGPVWGYTF.

The chain joins TRBV6-2 or TRBV6-3 to TRBJ1-5, with D possibly TRBD1 on 6 matching bases. Germline CDR1 is MNHEY and CDR2 is SVGEGT. The CDR3 sequence is 13 residues long. V gave up 5 bases and J gave up 4 bases, with 9 bases separating them. The CDR3 loop is CASSLQGNQPQHF. Here the CDR3 DNA reads TGTGCCAGCAGTCTACAGGGAAATCAGCCCCAGCATTTT.

As for this clone: This specimen includes other DNA sequences encoding the same CDR3. The chain recombines TRBV29-1 with TRBJ2-3; D is ambiguous. V lost 4 bases to trimming and J lost 5 bases, with 10 bases between them. In germline, CDR1 is SQVTM, CDR2 ANQGSEA. This CDR3 region has 12 residues. CDR3: CSVGLAGDTQYF. The CDR3 nucleotides are TGCAGCGTTGGGTTAGCTGGAGATACGCAGTATTTT.

The chain couples TRBV5-1 to TRBJ1-5; D gene unclear. The germline gives CDR1 SGHRS, CDR2 YFSETQ. Trimming cost V 0 bases and J 5 bases, with 12 bases left between them. The CDR3 loop spans 15 amino acids. The CDR3, as DNA: TGCGCCAGCAGCTTGGGGGATTTCCCAGATCAGCCCCAGCATTTT. It is translated as CASSLGDFPDQPQHF.

CDR3 sequence (DNA): TGTGCCAGCAGCTTGGAGGGGTGGGATAATTCACCCCTCCACTTT. This sequence encodes CASSLEGWDNSPLHF. This chain links TRBV5-5 with TRBJ1-6, with D perhaps TRBD1 (5 bases). This CDR3 contains 15 residues. Trimming stripped 0 bases from V and 5 bases from J, with 9 bases between. The germline CDR1 and CDR2 sequences are SGHKS and YYEKEE (reference sequence).